The rows below give T cell receptor beta chains drawn from one sample of a study of blood T cells in healthy people across ages. TCRdb passed the 5' RACE reads through MiXCR, listing each CDR3 protein once. The sample contains hundreds of thousands of distinct CDR3 sequences, 22% of which appear only once. Material: blood. These TCRs come from a man aged 70 or older in good health. Each CDR3 is given with its conserved first and last residue. The D gene is left open where the match is weak. Clone size is stated in some rows and not others, as once, few, many or a class when expanded.

D gene	V gene	clone size	J gene	CDR3 DNA	CDR3 protein
TRBD2	TRBV29-1	.	TRBJ2-2	TGCAGCGTGCAGGGACTAGCGATCACCGGGGAGCTGTTTTTT	CSVQGLAITGELFF
TRBD2	TRBV28	.	TRBJ2-3	TGTGCCAGCAGCTCACCAGCTAGCGGGGGGGCCAAAGATACGCAGTATTTT	CASSSPASGGAKDTQYF
.	TRBV12-3/TRBV12-4	few	TRBJ1-4	TGTGCCAGCAGTCCAGGACGGCTAACTAATGAAAAACTGTTTTTT	CASSPGRLTNEKLFF
.	TRBV9	.	TRBJ1-1	TGTGCCAGCAGCGTAGGGGGGGACTACATGAACACTGAAGCTTTCTTT	CASSVGGDYMNTEAFF
.	TRBV12-3/TRBV12-4	.	TRBJ2-2	TGTGCCAGCACCGGACAGCTAATAACCGGGGAGCTGTTTTTT	CASTGQLITGELFF
TRBD2	TRBV12-3/TRBV12-4	.	TRBJ2-3	TGTGCCAGCAGTTTAGGGAGCGGGGGCACAGATGCGCAGTATTTT	CASSLGSGGTDAQYF
TRBD2	TRBV5-1	few	TRBJ2-3	TGCGCCAGCAGCTTGGATAGCGGGGGCACAGATACGCAGTATTTT	CASSLDSGGTDTQYF
.	TRBV7-8	few	TRBJ2-3	TGTGCCAGCAGCCCTAGGGACCTCGGAGATACGCAGTATTTT	CASSPRDLGDTQYF
TRBD2	TRBV7-8	few	TRBJ2-1	TGTGCCAGCAGATTGAGCGGGACTAGCTGGATCTACAATGAGCAGTTCTTC	CASRLSGTSWIYNEQFF
TRBD1	TRBV5-1	once	TRBJ1-2	TGCGCCAGCAGCTACGTGAGCGCCGGGACAGGGAAGGAGGGTGGCTACACCTTC	CASSYVSAGTGKEGGYTF
TRBD2	TRBV5-4	.	TRBJ2-1	TGTGCCAGCAGGCTAGCGGGAAAGCAGTTCTTC	CASRLAGKQFF
TRBD2	TRBV5-5	once	TRBJ2-3	TGTGCCAGCAGCCCCGCGGGGGGCCTCACAGATACGCAGTATTTT	CASSPAGGLTDTQYF
TRBD1	TRBV28	many	TRBJ1-2	TGTGCCAGCAGGGGACAGGGGAACTATGGCTACACCTTC	CASRGQGNYGYTF
.	TRBV7-2	.	TRBJ1-6	TGTGCCAGCAGCTTAAGCCTGAGTAATTCACCCCTCCACTTT	CASSLSLSNSPLHF
.	TRBV19	.	TRBJ2-2	TGTGCCAGTAGTACCGACAGCCCCAGCACCGGGGAGCTGTTTTTT	CASSTDSPSTGELFF
.	TRBV4-1	few	TRBJ2-1	TGCGCCAGCAGCCAAGATGCGGTGGAATTGTGGCCTAATGAGCAGTTCTTC	CASSQDAVELWPNEQFF
TRBD2	TRBV7-2	.	TRBJ2-1	TGTGCCAGCAGTTCCGGGACTAGCGGGTTCAATGAGCAGTTCTTC	CASSSGTSGFNEQFF
.	TRBV5-6	few	TRBJ2-1	TGTGCCAGCAGCTTTGTGGGGAATTCAAATGAGCAGTTCTTC	CASSFVGNSNEQFF
.	TRBV29-1	many	TRBJ1-4	TGCAGCGTCCCGGGACCGTCGAATGAAAAACTGTTTTTT	CSVPGPSNEKLFF
.	TRBV13	few	TRBJ2-7	TGTGCCAGCAGTCCCGCGAGGGCGTCACTCCGCTACGAGCAGTACTTC	CASSPARASLRYEQYF
TRBD1	TRBV9	few	TRBJ2-3	TGTGCCAGCAGCATCGAGGATCGCGGCAGGGGGTTTACAGATACGCAGTATTTT	CASSIEDRGRGFTDTQYF
TRBD2	TRBV7-9	few	TRBJ2-5	TGTGCCAGCAGCTCGAAGGGACTAGCGGCACAAGAGACCCAGTACTTC	CASSSKGLAAQETQYF
.	TRBV6-5	few	TRBJ1-6	TGTGCCAGCAGTTCCCCGGTGGCCCTCCACTTT	CASSSPVALHF
.	TRBV5-1	.	TRBJ1-5	TGCGCCAGCAGCTTGGAGGGAAAGAGCAATCAGCCCCAGCATTTT	CASSLEGKSNQPQHF
.	TRBV11-2	few	TRBJ1-1	TGTACCAGCAGCTTACTGACAGAGCTTGAAGCTTTCTTT	CTSSLLTELEAFF
.	TRBV12-3/TRBV12-4	.	TRBJ1-2	TGTGCCAGCAGTTTTCGTAACCAGGGGCTGGGCTATGGCTACACCTTC	CASSFRNQGLGYGYTF
.	TRBV19	.	TRBJ1-4	TGTGCCAGTAGCCCAAGACGGCAAACTAATGAAAAACTGTTTTTT	CASSPRRQTNEKLFF
.	TRBV7-8	few	TRBJ2-5	TGTGCCAGCAGCTTAACCCCGCCGAGGTCGGGCCGAGAGACCCAGTACTTC	CASSLTPPRSGRETQYF
.	TRBV20-1	many	TRBJ2-5	TGCAGTGCTAGAGATACGGGGACGGAGACCCAGTACTTC	CSARDTGTETQYF
.	TRBV7-8	few	TRBJ1-1	TGTGCCAGCAGCTTACAGACAGGCCACCAGAACACTGAAGCTTTCTTT	CASSLQTGHQNTEAFF
.	TRBV5-1	.	TRBJ2-1	TGCGCCAGCAGCTTGGAACAGAAGGATTACAATGAGCAGTTCTTC	CASSLEQKDYNEQFF
.	TRBV12-3/TRBV12-4	few	TRBJ2-5	TGTGCCAGCAGTTTGTATCTCGGCAGGGGTTTTCAAGAGACCCAGTACTTC	CASSLYLGRGFQETQYF
TRBD2	TRBV29-1	.	TRBJ2-5	TGCAGCGTTGTTGGCGGGAGAGCAGAGACCCAGTACTTC	CSVVGGRAETQYF
TRBD1	TRBV4-1	.	TRBJ1-2	TGCGCCAGCAGCCAAGATCGGGACAGGGGAGCGAGGGCTGGCTACACCTTC	CASSQDRDRGARAGYTF
.	TRBV20-1	few	TRBJ2-1	TGCAGTGCATGGAACAATGAGCAGTTCTTC	CSAWNNEQFF
.	TRBV20-1	.	TRBJ2-7	TGCAGTGCTAGAAATCCCACTGGCCGCTCTCCCTACGAGCAGTACTTC	CSARNPTGRSPYEQYF
.	TRBV7-2	few	TRBJ2-3	TGTGCCAGCACCCAACAGTGGACGGCAGATACGCAGTATTTT	CASTQQWTADTQYF
.	TRBV5-4	.	TRBJ2-5	TGTGCCAGCAGCTTACCCGGGGCAGGGGGGGAGACCCGGTACTTC	CASSLPGAGGETRYF
.	TRBV6-5	medium-sized	TRBJ2-7	TGTGCCAGCAGTGGCGGACTGCGGGAGCAGTACTTC	CASSGGLREQYF
TRBD1	TRBV5-1	.	TRBJ2-3	TGCGCCAGCAGCTTATCCGGACAGGGCAGCTTAACGGGGCAGTATTTT	CASSLSGQGSLTGQYF
.	TRBV20-1	.	TRBJ1-4	TGCAGTGCGAGGGTGGGGGGCGAAAAACTGTTTTTT	CSARVGGEKLFF
TRBD1	TRBV7-8	few	TRBJ2-2	TGTGCCAGCAGCTTAGTTAGGACAGGGCAGTCGAGGACCGGGGAGCTGTTTTTT	CASSLVRTGQSRTGELFF
TRBD2	TRBV5-1	few	TRBJ2-1	TGCGCCAGCAGCTTGGAAAGCGGGAGATTGAATGAGCAGTTCTTC	CASSLESGRLNEQFF
.	TRBV10-3	.	TRBJ2-3	TGTGCCACGGGGGACTCTTCTAGCACAGATACGCAGTATTTT	CATGDSSSTDTQYF
.	TRBV6-5	.	TRBJ1-6	TGTGCCAGCAGTTACTCGGGGCGAAAGTACTCCTATAATTCACCCCTCCACTTT	CASSYSGRKYSYNSPLHF
TRBD1	TRBV28	once	TRBJ2-4	TGTGCCACCTATTCTCCAGGGGGAGTCCCACCCGTAGCCAAAAACATTCAGTACTTC	CATYSPGGVPPVAKNIQYF
.	TRBV20-1	.	TRBJ1-1	TGCAGTGCTAGACGCGGGGGCTCTGAAGCTTTCTTT	CSARRGGSEAFF
.	TRBV29-1	.	TRBJ2-6	TGCAGCGGTATTACGTCTGGGGCCAACGTCCTGACTTTC	CSGITSGANVLTF
.	TRBV25-1	few	TRBJ1-6	TGTGCCAGCAGTGATCAAGGGGGTAATTCACCCCTCCACTTT	CASSDQGGNSPLHF
.	TRBV27	few	TRBJ1-6	TGTGCCAGCAAACTGACGGGGAAAAATTCACCCCTCCACTTT	CASKLTGKNSPLHF
TRBD1	TRBV15	.	TRBJ2-5	TGTGCCACCAGCAGAGATCGATCTCAGGGGGATTTACAAGAGACCCAGTACTTC	CATSRDRSQGDLQETQYF
.	TRBV29-1	.	TRBJ1-1	TGCAGCGTTGCAAGATCTCGGGGGGAAACTGAAGCTTTCTTT	CSVARSRGETEAFF
TRBD1	TRBV12-3/TRBV12-4	.	TRBJ1-1	TGTGCCAGCAGGAACAGGGGAGGGAACACTGAAGCTTTCTTT	CASRNRGGNTEAFF
TRBD1	TRBV29-1	.	TRBJ1-2	TGCAGCGTTGAGACAGGGCGACGTTATGCCTACACCTTC	CSVETGRRYAYTF
.	TRBV7-2	few	TRBJ2-1	TGTGCCAGCAGCTTCTACCGGGACCAAGAGCAGTTCTTC	CASSFYRDQEQFF
.	TRBV28	few	TRBJ1-2	TGTGCCAGCAGCTACAGGGCTGGGGGCCTCGGCTACACCTTC	CASSYRAGGLGYTF
.	TRBV5-4	few	TRBJ2-5	TGTGCCAGCAGCCCTGCGGGGTCTGAGACCCAGTACTTC	CASSPAGSETQYF